This is a list of T cell receptor beta chains from one sample in a study of T-cell reconstitution after alpha-beta-depleted transplantation in children. From the PCR reads, TCRdb called clonotypes with MiXCR, one entry per CDR3 protein. Here the sample spans about 980,000 distinct CDR3 sequences, about 26% being singletons. The source material was PBMCs, mostly from graft donor cells, sampled 360 days after TCRalphabeta/CD19-depleted stem cell transplant. The receptors originated from a boy in the first two years of life who had a stem cell transplant for SCID, so the T cells may come from the graft donor. The CDR3 runs from the conserved cysteine through the conserved F or W. Each record gives: D gene, clone size, J gene, V gene, CDR3 protein, CDR3 DNA. The D gene is left open where the match is weak. Size tells how often a clone was seen (once, few, many) or the class of an expanded clone, and some rows leave it out.

d_gene: -
abundance: -
j_gene: TRBJ2-1
v_gene: TRBV9
CDR3aa: CASSGLIYNEQFF
CDR3nt: TGTGCCAGCAGCGGACTTATATACAATGAGCAGTTCTTC

d_gene: -
abundance: many
j_gene: TRBJ2-1
v_gene: TRBV4-1
CDR3aa: CASSQGAGSGGKNEQFF
CDR3nt: TGCGCCAGCAGCCAAGGAGCCGGTAGTGGGGGGAAGAATGAGCAGTTCTTC

d_gene: -
abundance: -
j_gene: TRBJ1-5
v_gene: TRBV5-1
CDR3aa: CASSLLSDQPQHF
CDR3nt: TGCGCCAGCAGCTTGTTGAGCGATCAGCCCCAGCATTTT

d_gene: -
abundance: -
j_gene: TRBJ1-5
v_gene: TRBV6-1
CDR3aa: CASSQLAGIRNQPQHF
CDR3nt: TGTGCCAGCAGCCAACTCGCGGGAATACGGAATCAGCCCCAGCATTTT

d_gene: TRBD2
abundance: -
j_gene: TRBJ2-1
v_gene: TRBV7-9
CDR3aa: CASSASGGVLNNEQFF
CDR3nt: TGTGCCAGCAGCGCTAGCGGGGGGGTATTGAACAATGAGCAGTTCTTC

d_gene: -
abundance: -
j_gene: TRBJ2-1
v_gene: TRBV5-1
CDR3aa: CASSLDPWDEQFF
CDR3nt: TGCGCCAGCAGCTTGGATCCCTGGGATGAGCAGTTCTTC

d_gene: -
abundance: few
j_gene: TRBJ2-3
v_gene: TRBV18
CDR3aa: CASSPPAGQTHTDTQYF
CDR3nt: TGTGCCAGCTCACCACCGGCGGGACAAACACACACAGATACGCAGTATTTT

d_gene: -
abundance: few
j_gene: TRBJ2-1
v_gene: TRBV11-3
CDR3aa: CASSLGVWNEQFF
CDR3nt: TGTGCCAGCAGCTTAGGTGTTTGGAATGAGCAGTTCTTC

d_gene: TRBD1
abundance: many
j_gene: TRBJ2-7
v_gene: TRBV12-3/TRBV12-4
CDR3aa: CASTPGQPYEQYF
CDR3nt: TGTGCCAGCACCCCGGGACAGCCCTACGAGCAGTACTTC

d_gene: -
abundance: -
j_gene: TRBJ2-2
v_gene: TRBV5-6
CDR3aa: CASSQQPRLNTGELFF
CDR3nt: TGTGCCAGCAGCCAACAACCCCGACTCAACACCGGGGAGCTGTTTTTT

d_gene: TRBD2
abundance: -
j_gene: TRBJ2-1
v_gene: TRBV4-3
CDR3aa: CASSQVGGGTTNEQFF
CDR3nt: TGCGCCAGCAGCCAAGTGGGCGGGGGGACCACCAATGAGCAGTTCTTC

d_gene: -
abundance: few
j_gene: TRBJ2-7
v_gene: TRBV6-2/TRBV6-3
CDR3aa: CASSTLNYEQYF
CDR3nt: TGTGCCAGCAGTACCCTTAACTACGAGCAGTACTTC

d_gene: -
abundance: -
j_gene: TRBJ2-7
v_gene: TRBV5-1
CDR3aa: CASSLNGVSYEQYF
CDR3nt: TGCGCCAGCAGCTTGAATGGAGTTTCCTACGAGCAGTACTTC

d_gene: -
abundance: -
j_gene: TRBJ2-6
v_gene: TRBV4-1
CDR3aa: CASSLTPPGRLLGGANVLTF
CDR3nt: TGCGCCAGCAGCCTAACGCCTCCGGGACGCCTTTTGGGAGGGGCCAACGTCCTGACTTTC

d_gene: -
abundance: -
j_gene: TRBJ2-7
v_gene: TRBV5-1
CDR3aa: CASSTAQGYEQYF
CDR3nt: TGCGCCAGCAGCACAGCACAGGGCTACGAGCAGTACTTC

d_gene: -
abundance: once
j_gene: TRBJ2-3
v_gene: TRBV5-1
CDR3aa: CASSRRWGRTDTQYF
CDR3nt: TGCGCCAGCAGTCGGAGGTGGGGGCGCACAGATACGCAGTATTTT

d_gene: -
abundance: few
j_gene: TRBJ2-1
v_gene: TRBV24-1
CDR3aa: CATRESNEQFF
CDR3nt: TGTGCCACCAGAGAATCCAATGAGCAGTTCTTC